There are a few counts of the clone carrying this TCR beta chain. J lost 8 bases, V lost 6 bases, and 10 bases had no gene match. This CDR3 is built from 15 residues. The sample comes from a study of response to subunit inactivated influenza vaccine. TCRdb analysed the RT-PCR reads with MiXCR anew, one entry per CDR3 protein. The sample consists of a few hundred thousand distinct CDR3 sequences, over 9.5% of them appearing once. The source was PBMCs from blood, collected 40 to 50 days after vaccination. V gene TRBV12-3 or TRBV12-4 combines with J gene TRBJ2-1; the match to TRBD2 covers 10 bases. This TCR derives from a man aged 50 to 60 who received an inactivated influenza vaccine. CDR3 sequence reads: CASRPAGGPFDEQFF. The DNA for the CDR3 is TGTGCCAGCAGGCCAGCGGGAGGGCCTTTCGATGAGCAGTTCTTC.